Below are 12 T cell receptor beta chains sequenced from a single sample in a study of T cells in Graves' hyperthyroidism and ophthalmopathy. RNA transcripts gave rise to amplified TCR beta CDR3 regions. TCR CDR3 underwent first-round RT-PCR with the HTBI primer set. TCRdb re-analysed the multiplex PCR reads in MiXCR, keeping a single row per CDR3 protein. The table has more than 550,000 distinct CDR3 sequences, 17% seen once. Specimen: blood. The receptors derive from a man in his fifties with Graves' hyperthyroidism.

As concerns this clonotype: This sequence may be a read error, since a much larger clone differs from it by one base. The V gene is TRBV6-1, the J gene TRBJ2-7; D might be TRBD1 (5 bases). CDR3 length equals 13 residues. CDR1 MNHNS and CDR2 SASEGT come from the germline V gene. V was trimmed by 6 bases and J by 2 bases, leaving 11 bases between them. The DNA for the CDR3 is TGTGCCAGCAGCCCGGCCAGGGCCTACGAGCAGTACTTC. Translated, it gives CASSPARAYEQYF.

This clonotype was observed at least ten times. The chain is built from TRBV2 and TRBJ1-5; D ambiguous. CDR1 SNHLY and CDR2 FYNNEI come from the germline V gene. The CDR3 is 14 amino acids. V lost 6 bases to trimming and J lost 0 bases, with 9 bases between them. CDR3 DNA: TGTGCCAGCAGATCCAGTAATAGCAATCAGCCCCAGCATTTT. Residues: CASRSSNSNQPQHF. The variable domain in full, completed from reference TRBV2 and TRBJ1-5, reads EPEVTQTPSHQVTQMGQEVILRCVPISNHLYFYWYRQILGQKVEFLVSFYNNEISEKSEIFDDQFSVERPDGSNFTLKIRSTKLEDSAMYFCASRSSNSNQPQHFGDGTRLSIL.

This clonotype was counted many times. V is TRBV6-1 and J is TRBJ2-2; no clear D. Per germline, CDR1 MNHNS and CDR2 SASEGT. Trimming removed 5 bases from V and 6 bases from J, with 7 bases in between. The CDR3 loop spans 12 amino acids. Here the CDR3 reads CASSYLAGELFF. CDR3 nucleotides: TGTGCCAGCAGTTATTTAGCCGGGGAGCTGTTTTTT.

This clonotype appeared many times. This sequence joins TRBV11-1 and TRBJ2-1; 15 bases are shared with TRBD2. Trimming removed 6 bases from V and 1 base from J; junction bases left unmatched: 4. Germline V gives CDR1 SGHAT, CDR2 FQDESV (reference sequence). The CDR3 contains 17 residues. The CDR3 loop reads CASRRTSGRDSYNEQFF. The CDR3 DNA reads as TGTGCCAGCAGGCGGACTAGCGGGAGGGATTCCTACAATGAGCAGTTCTTC.

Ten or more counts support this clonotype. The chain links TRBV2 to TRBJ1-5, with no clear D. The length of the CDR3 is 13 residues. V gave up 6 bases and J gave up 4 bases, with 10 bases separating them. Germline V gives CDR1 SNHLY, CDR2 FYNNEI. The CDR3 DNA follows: TGTGCCAGCAGCCTAGTGCGGAATCAGCCCCAGCATTTT. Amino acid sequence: CASSLVRNQPQHF.

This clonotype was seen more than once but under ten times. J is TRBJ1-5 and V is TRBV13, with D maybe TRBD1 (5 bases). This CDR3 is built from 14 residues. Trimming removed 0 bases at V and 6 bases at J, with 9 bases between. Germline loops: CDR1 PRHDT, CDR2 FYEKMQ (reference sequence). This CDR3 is CASSLGEGTQPQHF. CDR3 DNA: TGTGCCAGCAGCTTAGGAGAGGGGACTCAGCCCCAGCATTTT. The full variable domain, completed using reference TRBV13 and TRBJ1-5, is AAGVIQSPRHLIKEKRETATLKCYPIPRHDTVYWYQQGPGQDPQFLISFYEKMQSDKGSIPDRFSAQQFSDYHSELNMSSLELGDSALYFCASSLGEGTQPQHFGDGTRLSIL.

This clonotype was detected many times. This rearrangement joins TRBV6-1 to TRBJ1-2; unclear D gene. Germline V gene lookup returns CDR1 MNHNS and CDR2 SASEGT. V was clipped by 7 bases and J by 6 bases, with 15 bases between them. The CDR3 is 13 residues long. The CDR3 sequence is CASIDHGEDGYTF. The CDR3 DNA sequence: TGTGCCAGCATTGATCACGGGGAAGATGGCTACACCTTC.

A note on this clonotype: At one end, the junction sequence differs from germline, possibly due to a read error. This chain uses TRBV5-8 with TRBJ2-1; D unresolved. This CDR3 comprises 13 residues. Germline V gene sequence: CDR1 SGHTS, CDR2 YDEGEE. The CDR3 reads CASSPKTLNEQCF. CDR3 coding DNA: TGTGCCAGCAGCCCGAAGACTCTCAATGAGCAGTGCTTC.

The CDR3 loop reads CATRNSGGSYNEQFF. The CDR3 DNA reads TGTGCCACCAGAAATAGCGGAGGCTCCTACAATGAGCAGTTCTTC. The chain uses TRBV15 and TRBJ2-1, with a tentative D call TRBD2 (6 bases). Germline CDR1 and CDR2: LNHNV and YYDKDF (reference sequence). The CDR3 contains 15 residues. V lost 6 bases to trimming and J lost 0 bases, with 12 bases between them.

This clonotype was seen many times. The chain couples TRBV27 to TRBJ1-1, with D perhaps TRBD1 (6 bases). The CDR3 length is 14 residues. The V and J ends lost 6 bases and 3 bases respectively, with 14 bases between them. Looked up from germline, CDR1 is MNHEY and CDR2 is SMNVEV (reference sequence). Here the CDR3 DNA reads TGTGCCAGCAGCCTGGTACAGGGTTACACTGAAGCTTTCTTT. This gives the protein CASSLVQGYTEAFF.

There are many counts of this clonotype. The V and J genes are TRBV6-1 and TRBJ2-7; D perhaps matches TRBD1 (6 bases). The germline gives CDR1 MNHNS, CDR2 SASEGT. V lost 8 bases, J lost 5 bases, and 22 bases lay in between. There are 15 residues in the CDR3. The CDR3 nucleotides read TGTGCCAGCCGACCTACAGGGAGCGCTCACAACGAGCAGTACTTC. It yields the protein CASRPTGSAHNEQYF.

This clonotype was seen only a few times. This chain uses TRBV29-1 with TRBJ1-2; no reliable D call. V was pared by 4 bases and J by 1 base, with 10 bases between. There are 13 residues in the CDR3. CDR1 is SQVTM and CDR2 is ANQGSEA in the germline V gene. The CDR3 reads CSVAADFNYGYTF. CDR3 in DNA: TGCAGCGTTGCTGCAGACTTTAACTATGGCTACACCTTC.